This TCR beta chain was captured by sequencing in a study of CD8+CD57+ T cells in acquired aplastic anemia. About the study: When averaged, DNA from sorted CD4+ and CD8+ cells came to 3 to 4 ug.

This clonotype came up many times. CDR3 and TCR beta VDJ profiling relied on genomic DNA as the template. Each CDR3 protein is one row after TCRdb ran MiXCR on the reads. The sample yields about 150,000 distinct CDR3 sequences, less than 60% seen once. The CDR3 has 17 amino acids. Trimming at V came to 6 bases and at J to 3 bases, leaving 15 bases not matched to a gene. CDR1 and CDR2 (germline): SNHLY, FYNNEI. Those patients picked for sequencing had displayed CD8+CD57+ cell expansion on flow cytometry. Sequencing used sorted CD4+, CD8+, or CD8+CD57+ T cells (not recorded which) from PBMCs. The gene calls are TRBV2 and TRBJ2-7; TRBD1 agrees at 9 bases. This receptor was identified in a human donor with aplastic anemia. CDR3: CASRERRTGAEFYEQYF. DNA for the CDR3: TGTGCCAGCAGGGAACGACGGACAGGGGCCGAATTCTACGAGCAGTACTTC.